This T cell receptor (beta chain) stems from a study of tumor and adjacent non-tumor tissue in lung cancer. For the study at large: About 4.17 million productive TCRbeta reads were obtained per sample on average. Study-level results: Compared with tumor, normal lung showed significantly lower TCR diversity. Normal lung showed higher cumulative top 100 clone frequency than tumor.

No cell sorting was done before RNA was extracted from the tissue. Distant lung tissue was collected more than 3 cm away from the tumor edge. Chemotherapy-naive patients with new lung cancer underwent thoracic surgery in China, August–November 2014. This clonotype was detected ten times or more. The antigen is unknown. A modified ARM-PCR protocol with three rounds of nested PCR amplified TCRbeta. Via MiXCR, TCRdb re-called the multiplex PCR reads, giving one row per CDR3 protein. The table shows around 60,000 distinct CDR3 sequences, with about 61% occurring only once. This CDR3 has 14 amino acids. Deletions cut 6 bases from V and 6 bases from J, with 14 bases between.

This TCR came from a man aged 65 to 85 with non-small cell lung cancer. Material: distant non-tumor lung tissue. The V and J genes are TRBV12-3 or TRBV12-4 and TRBJ2-2; tentatively, D is TRBD1 or TRBD2 (5 bases each). The CDR3 sequence: CASREDWGAGELFF. CDR3 DNA: TGTGCCAGCAGGGAGGACTGGGGCGCCGGGGAGCTGTTTTTT.